The 17 T cell receptor beta chains below were found in one sample sequenced in a study of Ad26.COV2.S vaccination and SARS-CoV-2 variants. TCRdb keeps only in-frame clones here, not all; method: immunoSEQ multiplex PCR. The table includes hundreds of thousands of clones, 90% detected once. Documented treatment: roughly 18 received Ad26.COV2.S at low or high dose, single or two shots; roughly five received placebo; per-sample allocation not given. Day 63 following the first vaccine or placebo injection was when the samples were taken. Source: peripheral blood, taken in a trial of Ad26.COV2.S vaccine versus placebo. The receptor source for this set is a person aged 18 to 59 who received the Ad26.COV2.S COVID-19 vaccine or a placebo.

This chain connects TRBV19 to TRBJ2-3; D gene uncertain. The V end lost 3 bases, the J end lost 5 bases, and 6 bases lay between the germline ends. Germline V gives CDR1 LNHDA, CDR2 SQIVND (reference sequence). There are 12 residues in the CDR3. CDR3 in amino acids: CASSIRLDTQYF. The CDR3, as DNA: TGTGCCAGTAGTATTCGTTTAGATACGCAGTATTTT.

The rearrangement links TRBV18 to TRBJ1-2; TRBD1 matches at 9 bases. Germline CDR1 KGHSH, CDR2 LQKENI. The V gene end was trimmed by 2 bases and the J gene end by 5 bases; junction bases not matched to a gene: 9. This CDR3 is built from 16 residues. CDR3 region: CASSPIWTGDWYGYTF. The CDR3 coding sequence is TGTGCCAGCTCACCAATTTGGACAGGGGACTGGTATGGCTACACCTTC.

This clone was counted once. V and J are TRBV24-1 and TRBJ2-2; D is unresolved. The V gene's germline CDR1 is KGHDR and CDR2 SFDVKD. The CDR3 has 14 residues. V gave up 0 bases and J gave up 8 bases, with 9 bases separating them. The CDR3 DNA is TGTGCCACCAGTGATTTGGCGGCCCCGGGGGAGCTGTTTTTT. Translation gives CATSDLAAPGELFF.

This clone was counted once. V gene TRBV6-2 or TRBV6-3 combines with J gene TRBJ1-5; no clear D gene. This CDR3 has 15 amino acids. Trimming stripped 2 bases from V and 3 bases from J, with 11 bases between. Germline V gives CDR1 MNHEY, CDR2 SVGEGT. CDR3 in amino acids: CASSYDAGPNQPQHF. The CDR3, as DNA: TGTGCCAGCAGTTACGACGCCGGACCCAATCAGCCCCAGCATTTT.

V gene TRBV5-4 combines with J gene TRBJ2-3, with a tentative D call TRBD2 (5 bases). Trimming took 1 base from V and 3 from J, leaving 9 bases between them. Germline lookup yields CDR1 SGHNT and CDR2 YYREEE (reference sequence). This CDR3 region has 14 residues. The CDR3 sequence: CASSLIGNTDTQYF. The CDR3 DNA is TGTGCCAGCAGCTTGATCGGGAATACAGATACGCAGTATTTT.

The chain carries TRBV6-5 and TRBJ2-3; D gene uncertain. V dropped 4 bases and J dropped 2 bases, with 7 bases sitting between them. From germline, CDR1 is MNHEY and CDR2 SVGAGI. The CDR3 extends over 13 amino acids. This CDR3 is CASSSHHTDTQYF. The CDR3 DNA follows: TGTGCCAGCAGTTCCCACCACACAGATACGCAGTATTTT.

V usage is TRBV19 and J usage is TRBJ2-1, with D unresolved. Trimming stripped 3 bases from V and 0 bases from J, with 9 bases between. This CDR3 has 15 amino acids. Germline V gene sequence: CDR1 LNHDA, CDR2 SQIVND (reference sequence). The DNA of the CDR3 is TGTGCCAGTAGTATGCGGCGGAGCTCCTACAATGAGCAGTTCTTC. Residues: CASSMRRSSYNEQFF.

The rearrangement uses TRBV7-8 and TRBJ2-7; D unresolved. The CDR3 totals 14 residues. V was pared by 4 bases and J by 2 bases, with 12 bases between. CDR1 SGHVS and CDR2 FQNEAQ come from the germline V gene. The CDR3 nucleotides are TGTGCCAGCAGCTCCCCTATTAGTGCCTACGAGCAGTACTTC. This translates into CASSSPISAYEQYF. Drawing the rest from reference TRBV7-8 and TRBJ2-7, the complete variable domain is GAGVSQSPRYKVAKRGQDVALRCDPISGHVSLFWYQQALGQGPEFLTYFQNEAQLDKSGLPSDRFFAERPEGSVSTLKIQRTQQEDSAVYLCASSSPISAYEQYFGPGTRLTVT.

The rearrangement joins TRBV28 to TRBJ2-2, with a possible D match to TRBD2 (5 bases). CDR3 length: 15 residues. Trimming took off 5 bases at V and 6 bases at J, with 16 bases between the two ends. Germline assignment: CDR1 MDHEN and CDR2 SYDVKM. CDR3 protein: CASSPDFRSPGELFF. DNA of the CDR3: TGTGCCAGCAGTCCGGACTTCAGGTCCCCCGGGGAGCTGTTTTTT.

The chain carries TRBV13 and TRBJ2-3, with 13 nucleotides matching TRBD2. After removal of 4 bases from V and 4 bases from J, the junction contained 2 bases not matched to a gene. The germline V gene has CDR1 PRHDT and CDR2 FYEKMQ (reference sequence). This CDR3 spans 15 amino acids. The CDR3 nucleotides are TGTGCCAGCAGCTATGGACTAGCGGGAGCAGATACGCAGTATTTT. Amino acid sequence: CASSYGLAGADTQYF.

The chain carries TRBV27 and TRBJ2-3, with D possibly matching TRBD1 (5 bases). The germline V gene has CDR1 MNHEY and CDR2 SMNVEV (reference sequence). V was shortened by 6 bases and J by 0 bases, with 16 bases between the two germline ends. CDR3 length equals 16 residues. The CDR3 here is CASRPRLDTSTDTQYF. The CDR3 coding sequence is TGTGCCAGCAGGCCAAGATTGGACACAAGCACAGATACGCAGTATTTT.

The chain joins TRBV27 to TRBJ1-4, with D possibly being TRBD1 (5 bases). CDR1 and CDR2 (germline): MNHEY, SMNVEV (reference sequence). V was clipped by 5 bases and J by 8 bases, with 30 bases between them. The CDR3 is made up of 19 amino acids. DNA of the CDR3: TGTGCCAGCAGTACGACAGTGCGCGCGGCGATGAATCAAAAAGAAAAACTGTTTTTT. It translates to CASSTTVRAAMNQKEKLFF.

The chain couples TRBV10-3 to TRBJ2-3; a weak D match, TRBD2 (5 bases). The CDR3 is 13 residues long. Germline V gives CDR1 ENHRY, CDR2 SYGVKD. Trimming stripped 8 bases from V and 5 bases from J, with 14 bases between. CDR3: CAIGYLAGDTQYF. CDR3 DNA: TGTGCCATCGGTTATCTAGCTGGAGATACGCAGTATTTT.

This clone was seen more than once but under ten times. The chain recombines TRBV7-2 with TRBJ1-3, with 7 bases matching TRBD1. The V gene's germline CDR1 is SGHTA and CDR2 FQGNSA. CDR3 length: 15 amino acids. V dropped 5 bases and J dropped 0; count of bases not matched to a gene: 4. The CDR3 DNA sequence: TGTGCCAGCAGCCTAGGGGGCTCCTCTGGAAACACCATATATTTT. Amino acid sequence: CASSLGGSSGNTIYF. The full variable domain, its missing parts supplied by reference TRBV7-2 and TRBJ1-3, is GAGVSQSPSNKVTEKGKDVELRCDPISGHTALYWYRQSLGQGLEFLIYFQGNSAPDKSGLPSDRFSAERTGGSVSTLTIQRTQQEDSAVYLCASSLGGSSGNTIYFGEGSWLTVV.

The genes are TRBV7-2 and TRBJ2-3; D unclear. There are 13 residues in the CDR3. Germline loops: CDR1 SGHTA, CDR2 FQGNSA. Trimming took 1 base from V and 4 from J, leaving 6 bases between them. CDR3: CASSLVWADTQYF. CDR3 coding DNA: TGTGCCAGCAGCTTAGTCTGGGCAGATACGCAGTATTTT. Using reference TRBV7-2 and TRBJ2-3 for the parts outside the CDR3, the full variable domain is GAGVSQSPSNKVTEKGKDVELRCDPISGHTALYWYRQSLGQGLEFLIYFQGNSAPDKSGLPSDRFSAERTGGSVSTLTIQRTQQEDSAVYLCASSLVWADTQYFGPGTRLTVL.

V is TRBV11-2 and J is TRBJ2-3; D remains ambiguous. V shed 5 bases and J shed 10 bases, with 16 bases lying between them. Germline lookup yields CDR1 SGHAT and CDR2 FQNNGV. There are 13 residues in the CDR3. The CDR3, as DNA: TGTGCCAGCAGCCACGTACGGAGTATAGCGCAGTATTTT. Its protein product is CASSHVRSIAQYF. Full variable domain (outside the CDR3, taken from reference TRBV11-2 and TRBJ2-3): EAGVAQSPRYKIIEKRQSVAFWCNPISGHATLYWYQQILGQGPKLLIQFQNNGVVDDSQLPKDRFSAERLKGVDSTLKIQPAKLEDSAVYLCASSHVRSIAQYFGPGTRLTVL.

The chain uses TRBV6-2 or TRBV6-3 and TRBJ2-2; no clear D. V was trimmed by 5 bases and J by 4 bases, leaving 14 bases between them. Germline CDR1 is MNHEY and CDR2 is SVGEGT. The CDR3 sequence is 15 residues long. The CDR3: CASSTSTGFTGELFF. Here the CDR3 DNA reads TGTGCCAGCAGTACCTCGACTGGCTTCACCGGGGAGCTGTTTTTT.